This T cell receptor beta chain stems from a study of blood T cell repertoires in COVID-19. Study-level information: COVID-19 samples, acute and convalescent, were from the United States, Italy and Spain.

Profiled with immunoSEQ multiplex PCR; TCRdb holds only in-frame clones, not every one. The profile covers some 62,000 clones, with 78% appearing a single time and approximately 15% taken by the ten largest. This clone was picked up one time. The receptor was isolated from a man in his fifties or sixties with COVID-19, enrolled during active disease. Sequencing was carried out using peripheral blood.

CDR3 residues: CASSPNTGTEQYF. The CDR3 DNA sequence: TGTGCCAGCAGTCCTAATACAGGGACCGAGCAGTACTTC. The J gene is TRBJ2-7, the V gene TRBV6-6, with a tentative D call TRBD1 (6 bases). The CDR3 sequence is 13 residues long. V dropped 5 bases and J dropped 6 bases, with 14 bases sitting between them. Germline CDR1 is MNHNY and CDR2 is SVGAGI (reference sequence).